Sequencing of this T cell receptor (beta chain) was carried out in a study of T cell responses to AZD1222 COVID-19 vaccine. Broader study findings: Baseline serostatus was positive in only a handful of AZD1222 recipients. Donors were mostly white British, more females; clonal diversity possibly underestimated.

The ends were cut back, 5 bases at V and 0 bases at J, with 20 bases in the middle. The CDR3 spans 18 residues. CDR1 is SGHAT, CDR2 FQNNGV, per germline. Using immunoSEQ multiplex PCR, the repertoire was profiled, and TCRdb retains in-frame clones only, with some absent. The sample has 70,000 or so clones, about 88% seen once. The count of this clone is one. Its matching antigen is unknown. The TCR sequence derives from an adult in good health. V and J are TRBV11-2 and TRBJ1-5; no firm D call. Sequences were derived from peripheral blood, sampled on day 0 of AZD1222 vaccination. The CDR3 bases are TGTGCCAGCAGCCGCCCCATTGGGTTCGGGTATAGCAATCAGCCCCAGCATTTT. Translating it yields CASSRPIGFGYSNQPQHF. The entire variable domain, with the rest obtained from reference TRBV11-2 and TRBJ1-5, is as follows: EAGVAQSPRYKIIEKRQSVAFWCNPISGHATLYWYQQILGQGPKLLIQFQNNGVVDDSQLPKDRFSAERLKGVDSTLKIQPAKLEDSAVYLCASSRPIGFGYSNQPQHFGDGTRLSIL.